Shown below are 3 T cell receptor beta chains from a single sample sequenced in a study of Ad26.COV2.S vaccination and SARS-CoV-2 variants. The method was immunoSEQ multiplex PCR; TCRdb's version includes in-frame clones alone and lacks a portion of them. The table has about 250,000 clones, 70% to 90% seen once. Treatment of the sample: approximately 18 received Ad26.COV2.S at low or high dose, single or two shots; 5 received placebo; per-sample allocation not given. Samples analyzed were those drawn on day 63 after the first vaccine or placebo injection. This material consisted of peripheral blood, taken in a trial of Ad26.COV2.S vaccine versus placebo. The receptors stem from a person between 18 and 65 years old who received the Ad26.COV2.S COVID-19 vaccine or a placebo.

This clone was detected only a few times. This chain's CDR3 is CASSRNSPLHF. The CDR3, as DNA: TGTGCCAGCAGCCGTAATTCACCCCTCCACTTT. This chain links TRBV7-9 with TRBJ1-6; no clear D. Trimming cost V 5 bases and J 6 bases, with 2 bases left between them. CDR1 and CDR2 from the germline V gene are SEHNR and FQNEAQ (reference sequence). This CDR3 is built from 11 residues.

The chain has TRBV7-2 and TRBJ2-5; 7 nucleotides match TRBD1. Germline CDR1 reads SGHTA; CDR2 reads FQGNSA. The CDR3 extends over 16 amino acids. Germline trimming cut 5 bases from V and 2 bases from J; bases unmatched to any gene: 11. CDR3 sequence reads: CASSPLYLTGQETQYF. The CDR3 coding sequence is TGTGCCAGCAGCCCCCTCTACTTGACAGGGCAAGAGACCCAGTACTTC.

V and J are TRBV4-3 and TRBJ1-5, with TRBD1 as a possible D gene (6 bases). The CDR3 sequence is 15 residues long. Germline V gene data show CDR1 as LGHNA and CDR2 as YSLEER. The V end lost 0 bases, the J end lost 9 bases, and 15 bases lay between the germline ends. The CDR3 loop is CASSQDGGPLTPQHF. Written as DNA, the CDR3 is TGCGCCAGCAGCCAAGATGGGGGGCCGCTGACGCCCCAGCATTTT.